These T cell receptor beta chains were read from a single sample in a study of cytomegalovirus exposure and HLA in healthy donors. Measured with immunoSEQ multiplex PCR; TCRdb has only the in-frame clones, and not every one. The repertoire holds about 160,000 clones, about 80% seen once, with around 5% in the top ten. The sequenced sample was PBMCs. The source of these receptors is a man under 40 in good health and CMV-seronegative. Each CDR3 is given with its conserved first and last residue. A D gene is named only where the DNA matches it firmly. Rows give clone size only sometimes, using once, few, many, or a class for an expanded clone.

size: -; length: 14; D: TRBD1; J: TRBJ1-1; V: TRBV6-5; CDR3: CASSETGGITEAFF; DNA: TGTGCCAGCAGTGAGACAGGGGGAATCACTGAAGCTTTCTTT
size: -; length: 12; D: -; J: TRBJ2-3; V: TRBV29-1; CDR3: CSVLGLTDTQYF; DNA: TGCAGCGTTCTGGGGCTTACAGATACGCAGTATTTT
size: -; length: 18; D: -; J: TRBJ2-3; V: TRBV7-9; CDR3: CASSFTVTAGSTTDTQYF; DNA: TGTGCCAGCAGCTTTACAGTGACGGCGGGCAGTACCACAGATACGCAGTATTTT
size: -; length: 11; D: -; J: TRBJ1-1; V: TRBV7-9; CDR3: CSSSLGAEAFF; DNA: TGTTCCAGCAGCTTAGGCGCTGAAGCTTTCTTT
size: -; length: 16; D: -; J: TRBJ1-5; V: TRBV21-1; CDR3: CASSSPWGQGNQPQHF; DNA: -
size: -; length: 16; D: TRBD1; J: TRBJ2-1; V: TRBV18; CDR3: CVSSPLGTGRNNEQFF; DNA: TGTGTCAGCTCACCATTAGGGACAGGGAGGAACAATGAGCAGTTCTTC
size: -; length: 16; D: TRBD2; J: TRBJ2-2; V: TRBV14; CDR3: CASSQEPSGYTGELFF; DNA: TGTGCCAGCAGCCAAGAGCCTAGCGGGTACACCGGGGAGCTGTTTTTT
size: -; length: 21; D: TRBD1; J: TRBJ1-5; V: TRBV9; CDR3: CASSPRPRDRDGEYSNQPQHF; DNA: TGTGCCAGCAGCCCACGCCCCCGGGACAGGGACGGGGAATATAGCAATCAGCCCCAGCATTTT
size: -; length: 14; D: -; J: TRBJ2-5; V: TRBV7-3; CDR3: CASSLNLGEETQYF; DNA: TGTGCCAGCAGCTTAAACCTAGGCGAAGAGACCCAGTACTTC
size: -; length: 15; D: TRBD1; J: TRBJ1-2; V: TRBV7-9; CDR3: CASSLGGQNNYGYTF; DNA: TGTGCCAGCAGCTTAGGGGGACAGAATAACTATGGCTACACCTTC
size: -; length: 13; D: -; J: TRBJ2-7; V: TRBV7-3; CDR3: CASSLIPGYEQYF; DNA: TGTGCCAGCAGCTTAATTCCAGGGTACGAGCAGTACTTC
size: -; length: 15; D: TRBD2; J: TRBJ2-1; V: TRBV5-1; CDR3: CASSLPSGGYNEQFF; DNA: TGCGCCAGCAGCTTGCCTAGCGGGGGATACAATGAGCAGTTCTTC
size: -; length: 17; D: TRBD1; J: TRBJ1-5; V: TRBV28; CDR3: CASSLVLDRELNQPQHF; DNA: TGCGCCAGCAGTTTGGTCCTCGACAGGGAACTTAATCAGCCCCAGCATTTT
size: -; length: 16; D: TRBD2; J: TRBJ2-5; V: TRBV19; CDR3: CASSILVAGGQETQYF; DNA: TGTGCCAGTAGTATTTTAGTAGCGGGGGGACAAGAGACCCAGTACTTC
size: -; length: 13; D: TRBD1; J: TRBJ1-1; V: TRBV28; CDR3: CASYFVTGAEAFF; DNA: TGTGCCAGCTACTTTGTAACAGGGGCTGAAGCTTTCTTT
size: -; length: 15; D: TRBD2; J: TRBJ2-7; V: TRBV6-5; CDR3: CASKGRDYSSYEQYF; DNA: TGTGCCAGCAAGGGCCGGGACTATAGCTCCTACGAGCAGTACTTC
size: once; length: 16; D: TRBD1; J: TRBJ2-3; V: TRBV30; CDR3: CAWRPPGQGYTDTQYF; DNA: TGTGCCTGGAGACCACCGGGACAGGGGTACACAGATACGCAGTATTTT
size: -; length: 19; D: TRBD1; J: TRBJ2-1; V: TRBV30; CDR3: CAWSKRTGGTSGSYNEQFF; DNA: TGTGCCTGGAGTAAAAGGACAGGGGGTACTAGCGGCTCCTACAATGAGCAGTTCTTC
size: -; length: 10; D: -; J: TRBJ1-1; V: TRBV2; CDR3: CASSVLQAFF; DNA: TGTGCCAGCAGCGTTCTTCAAGCTTTCTTT
size: few; length: 14; D: -; J: TRBJ1-1; V: TRBV4-2; CDR3: CASRHRGFNTEAFF; DNA: TGTGCCAGCAGACACAGAGGGTTTAACACTGAAGCTTTCTTT
size: -; length: 11; D: -; J: TRBJ2-5; V: TRBV27; CDR3: CASSFAETQYF; DNA: TGTGCCAGCAGTTTCGCGGAGACCCAGTACTTC
size: -; length: 11; D: -; J: TRBJ2-1; V: TRBV2; CDR3: CASSRVGEQFF; DNA: TGTGCCAGCAGTCGAGTGGGCGAGCAGTTCTTC
size: -; length: 15; D: -; J: TRBJ2-2; V: TRBV7-2; CDR3: CASRHTQGRAGELFF; DNA: TGTGCCAGCAGACATACACAGGGCCGGGCCGGGGAGCTGTTTTTT
size: -; length: 15; D: TRBD2; J: TRBJ2-3; V: TRBV6-5; CDR3: CASSQRGGGTDTQYF; DNA: TGTGCCAGCAGTCAGCGGGGGGGCGGCACAGATACGCAGTATTTT
size: -; length: 13; D: TRBD2; J: TRBJ2-7; V: TRBV2; CDR3: CASEVGLDYEQYF; DNA: TGTGCCAGCGAGGTGGGACTAGACTACGAGCAGTACTTC
size: -; length: 14; D: -; J: TRBJ1-1; V: TRBV14; CDR3: CASSQGQPNTEAFF; DNA: TGTGCCAGCAGCCAAGGACAACCGAACACTGAAGCTTTCTTT
size: -; length: 14; D: TRBD2; J: TRBJ2-1; V: TRBV5-6; CDR3: CASSFSGITSEQFF; DNA: TGTGCCAGCAGCTTTAGCGGGATAACAAGTGAGCAGTTCTTC
size: -; length: 15; D: TRBD1; J: TRBJ1-1; V: TRBV4-1; CDR3: CASSQDEGQDTEAFF; DNA: TGCGCCAGCAGCCAAGACGAGGGACAGGACACTGAAGCTTTCTTT
size: -; length: 16; D: -; J: TRBJ2-2; V: TRBV7-9; CDR3: CASSPVAHSPTGELFF; DNA: TGTGCCAGCAGCCCAGTAGCTCATTCGCCCACCGGGGAGCTGTTTTTT
size: -; length: 14; D: -; J: TRBJ1-2; V: TRBV30; CDR3: CAFSQAPTGYGYTF; DNA: TGTGCCTTCTCACAGGCGCCTACGGGCTATGGCTACACCTTC
size: -; length: 17; D: TRBD2; J: TRBJ2-3; V: TRBV13; CDR3: CASSLRRTSGGTDTQYF; DNA: TGTGCCAGCAGCTTAAGGCGGACTAGCGGGGGCACAGATACGCAGTATTTT
size: -; length: 13; D: -; J: TRBJ1-1; V: TRBV6-1; CDR3: CASTRSSNTEAFF; DNA: TGTGCCAGCACGAGGAGCTCGAACACTGAAGCTTTCTTT
size: -; length: 17; D: -; J: TRBJ1-2; V: TRBV15; CDR3: CATSRDLRPGQGFSGTF; DNA: TGTGCCACCAGCAGAGATCTTCGGCCTGGGCAGGGATTTTCTGGGACCTTC
size: -; length: 16; D: TRBD1; J: TRBJ2-7; V: TRBV6-5; CDR3: CASSFARTGDYYEQYF; DNA: TGTGCCAGCAGTTTCGCCCGGACAGGGGATTACTACGAGCAGTACTTC
size: -; length: 11; D: TRBD1; J: TRBJ1-2; V: TRBV20-1; CDR3: CLDRENYGYTF; DNA: TGCCTCGACAGGGAGAACTATGGCTACACCTTC
size: -; length: 14; D: -; J: TRBJ2-1; V: TRBV9; CDR3: CASNLAPSYNEQFF; DNA: TGTGCCAGCAATCTAGCGCCTTCCTACAATGAGCAGTTCTTC
size: once; length: 16; D: TRBD1; J: TRBJ2-5; V: TRBV6-5; CDR3: CASSYLTGGVKETQYF; DNA: TGTGCCAGCAGTTACTTGACAGGGGGAGTAAAAGAGACCCAGTACTTC
size: -; length: 17; D: TRBD1; J: TRBJ1-5; V: TRBV6-1; CDR3: CASSAYQLGQANQPQHF; DNA: TGTGCCAGCAGTGCCTACCAATTGGGACAGGCCAATCAGCCCCAGCATTTT
size: -; length: 14; D: -; J: TRBJ1-5; V: TRBV6-1; CDR3: CASTATGSAQPQHF; DNA: TGTGCCAGCACCGCCACAGGGTCCGCCCAGCCCCAGCATTTT
size: few; length: 15; D: -; J: TRBJ2-7; V: TRBV7-3; CDR3: CASSLIRVNRNEQYF; DNA: TGTGCCAGCAGCTTAATACGGGTTAATAGGAACGAGCAGTACTTC
size: -; length: 14; D: -; J: TRBJ2-3; V: TRBV9; CDR3: CASSVGRGQDTQYF; DNA: TGTGCCAGCAGCGTAGGGCGGGGGCAAGATACGCAGTATTTT
size: -; length: 14; D: TRBD1; J: TRBJ2-7; V: TRBV7-9; CDR3: CASSLGQAAYEQYF; DNA: TGTGCCAGCAGCTTGGGACAGGCAGCCTACGAGCAGTACTTC
size: few; length: 15; D: -; J: TRBJ1-1; V: TRBV5-6; CDR3: CASSFIVTGNTEAFF; DNA: TGTGCCAGCAGCTTTATAGTAACAGGGAACACTGAAGCTTTCTTT